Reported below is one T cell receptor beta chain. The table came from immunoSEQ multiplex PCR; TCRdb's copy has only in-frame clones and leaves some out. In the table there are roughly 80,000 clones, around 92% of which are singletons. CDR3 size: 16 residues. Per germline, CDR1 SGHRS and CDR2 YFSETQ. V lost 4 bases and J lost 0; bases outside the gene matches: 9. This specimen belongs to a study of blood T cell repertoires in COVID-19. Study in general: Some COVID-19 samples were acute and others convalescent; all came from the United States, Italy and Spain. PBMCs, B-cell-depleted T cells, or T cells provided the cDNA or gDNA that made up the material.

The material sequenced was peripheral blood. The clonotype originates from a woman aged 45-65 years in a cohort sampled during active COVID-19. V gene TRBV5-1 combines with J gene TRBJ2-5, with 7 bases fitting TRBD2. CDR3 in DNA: TGCGCCAGCAGCAGCGGGGCTAGCGGAAACCAAGAGACCCAGTACTTC. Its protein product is CASSSGASGNQETQYF.